A selection of T cell receptor beta chains follows, all from one sample in a study of blood T cells in healthy people across ages. Using its own MiXCR run on the 5' RACE reads, TCRdb lists one record per CDR3 protein. There are fewer than 900,000 distinct CDR3 sequences in the sample; around 34% occur only once, and 10% to 15% lies in the top ten. Sequences were obtained from blood. Every receptor here comes from a man younger than 35 in good health. Both conserved end residues are part of each CDR3. The D gene is left open where the match is weak.

D: -
V: TRBV12-3/TRBV12-4
CDR3: CASSPGPSRQAFF

D: -
V: TRBV7-2
CDR3: CASTATGNSPLHF

D: -
V: TRBV20-1
CDR3: CSARALGSYTNEQFF

D: -
V: TRBV18
CDR3: CASSGSGSYNEQFF

D: -
V: TRBV5-1
CDR3: CASSLWVDSPLHF

D: -
V: TRBV6-2/TRBV6-3
CDR3: CASSFQSPSTDTQYF

D: -
V: TRBV7-8
CDR3: CASSLRRSSYNEQYF

D: -
V: TRBV7-2
CDR3: CASSLRQTNYGYTF

D: TRBD1
V: TRBV5-6
CDR3: CASSTTGRNEKLFF

D: -
V: TRBV6-2/TRBV6-3
CDR3: CASSYTLARDDEQYF

D: -
V: TRBV19
CDR3: CASSIGSGETQYF

D: -
V: TRBV27
CDR3: CASSWTNPLNEQYF

D: -
V: TRBV6-2/TRBV6-3
CDR3: CASSYARRMTDTQYF

D: -
V: TRBV5-1
CDR3: CASSLEPAAYEQYF

D: -
V: TRBV2
CDR3: CASNTEKTQYF

D: TRBD2
V: TRBV3-1
CDR3: CASSQDTSGGTTDTQYF

D: TRBD1
V: TRBV14
CDR3: CASSQGGTVYTEAFF

D: -
V: TRBV4-3
CDR3: CASSSWVGYNYGYTF